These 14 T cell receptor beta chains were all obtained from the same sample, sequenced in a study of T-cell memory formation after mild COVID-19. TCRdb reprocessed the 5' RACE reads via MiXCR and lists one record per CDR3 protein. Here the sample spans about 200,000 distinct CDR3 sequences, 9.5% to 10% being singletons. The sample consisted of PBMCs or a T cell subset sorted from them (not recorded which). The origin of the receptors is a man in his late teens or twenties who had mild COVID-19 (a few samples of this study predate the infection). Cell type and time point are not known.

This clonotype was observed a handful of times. The CDR3 spells CSAFSGGPGTQYF. CDR3 coding DNA: TGCAGTGCTTTCTCGGGGGGCCCAGGGACCCAGTACTTC. This chain connects TRBV20-1 to TRBJ2-5; tentative D call: TRBD2 (7 bases). Trimming removed 5 bases at V and 7 bases at J, with 17 bases between. The CDR3 runs 13 residues. Germline CDR1 reads DFQATT; CDR2 reads SNEGSKA (reference sequence).

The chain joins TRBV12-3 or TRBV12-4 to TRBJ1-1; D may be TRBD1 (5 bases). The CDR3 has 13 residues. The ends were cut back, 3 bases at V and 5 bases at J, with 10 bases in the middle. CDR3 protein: CASSFLGVTEAFF. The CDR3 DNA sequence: TGTGCCAGCAGTTTTCTGGGGGTGACTGAAGCTTTCTTT.

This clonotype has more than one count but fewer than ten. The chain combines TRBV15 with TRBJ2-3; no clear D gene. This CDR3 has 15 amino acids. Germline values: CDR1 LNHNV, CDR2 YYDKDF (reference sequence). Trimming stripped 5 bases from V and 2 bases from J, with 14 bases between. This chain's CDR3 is CATSPRYTHTDTQYF. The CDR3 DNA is TGTGCCACCAGCCCCCGGTATACCCACACAGATACGCAGTATTTT.

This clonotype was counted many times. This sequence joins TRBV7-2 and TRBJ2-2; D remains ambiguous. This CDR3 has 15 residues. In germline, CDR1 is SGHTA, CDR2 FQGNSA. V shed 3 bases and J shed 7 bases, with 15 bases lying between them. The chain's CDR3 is CASSLSLTFYGELFF. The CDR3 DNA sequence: TGTGCCAGCAGCTTGTCTTTGACATTCTACGGGGAGCTGTTTTTT.

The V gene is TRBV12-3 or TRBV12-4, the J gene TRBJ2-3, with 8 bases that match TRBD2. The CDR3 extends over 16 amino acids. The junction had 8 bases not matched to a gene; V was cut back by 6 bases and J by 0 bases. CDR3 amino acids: CASSPAVAGSTDTQYF. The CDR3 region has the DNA TGTGCCAGCAGCCCTGCGGTAGCGGGGAGCACAGATACGCAGTATTTT.

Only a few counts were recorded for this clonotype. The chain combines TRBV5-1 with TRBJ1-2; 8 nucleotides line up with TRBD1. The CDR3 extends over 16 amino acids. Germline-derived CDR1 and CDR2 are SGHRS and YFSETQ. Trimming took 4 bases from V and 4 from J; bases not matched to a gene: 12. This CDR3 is CASSVGGGQETYGYTF. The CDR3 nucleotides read TGCGCCAGCAGCGTTGGAGGGGGACAGGAGACCTATGGCTACACCTTC.

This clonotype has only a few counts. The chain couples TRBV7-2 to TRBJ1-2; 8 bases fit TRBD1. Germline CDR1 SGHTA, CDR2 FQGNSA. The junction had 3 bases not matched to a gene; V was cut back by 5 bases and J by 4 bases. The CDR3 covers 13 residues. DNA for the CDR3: TGTGCCAGCAGCCGGACAGGGCCCTATGGCTACACCTTC. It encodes CASSRTGPYGYTF.

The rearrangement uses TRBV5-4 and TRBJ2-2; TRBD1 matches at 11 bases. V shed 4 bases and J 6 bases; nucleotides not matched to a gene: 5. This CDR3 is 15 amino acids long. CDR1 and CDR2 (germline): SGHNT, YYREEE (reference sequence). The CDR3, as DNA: TGTGCCAGCAGCCCCGGGACAGGGGGGGCCGGGGAGCTGTTTTTT. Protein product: CASSPGTGGAGELFF.

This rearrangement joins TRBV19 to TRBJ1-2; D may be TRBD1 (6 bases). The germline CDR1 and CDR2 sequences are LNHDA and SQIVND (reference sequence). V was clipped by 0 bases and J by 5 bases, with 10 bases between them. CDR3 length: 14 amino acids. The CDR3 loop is CASSIDRGGYGYTF. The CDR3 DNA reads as TGTGCCAGTAGTATAGACAGGGGAGGATATGGCTACACCTTC.

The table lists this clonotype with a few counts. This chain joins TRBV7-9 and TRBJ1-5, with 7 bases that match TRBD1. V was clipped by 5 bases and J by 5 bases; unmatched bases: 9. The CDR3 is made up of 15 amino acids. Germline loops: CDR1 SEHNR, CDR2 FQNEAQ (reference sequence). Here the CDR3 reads CASSQTGAMYQPQHF. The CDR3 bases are TGTGCCAGCAGCCAAACAGGGGCGATGTATCAGCCCCAGCATTTT. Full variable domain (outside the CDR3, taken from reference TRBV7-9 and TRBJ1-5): DTGVSQNPRHKITKRGQNVTFRCDPISEHNRLYWYRQTLGQGPEFLTYFQNEAQLEKSRLLSDRFSAERPKGSFSTLEIQRTEQGDSAMYLCASSQTGAMYQPQHFGDGTRLSIL.

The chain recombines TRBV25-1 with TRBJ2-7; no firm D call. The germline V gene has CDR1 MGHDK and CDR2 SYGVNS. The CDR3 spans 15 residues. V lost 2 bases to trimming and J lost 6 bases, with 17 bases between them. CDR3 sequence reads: CASSEAPPGITEQYF. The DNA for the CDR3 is TGTGCCAGCAGTGAAGCCCCTCCCGGAATCACCGAGCAGTACTTC.

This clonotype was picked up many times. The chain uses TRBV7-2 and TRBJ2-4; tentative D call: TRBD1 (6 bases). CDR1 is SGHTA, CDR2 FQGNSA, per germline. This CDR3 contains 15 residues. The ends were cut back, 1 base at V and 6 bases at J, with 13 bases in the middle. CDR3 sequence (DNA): TGTGCCAGCAGCTTAGAAGGGGCAGGGGCAAACATTCAGTACTTC. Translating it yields CASSLEGAGANIQYF.

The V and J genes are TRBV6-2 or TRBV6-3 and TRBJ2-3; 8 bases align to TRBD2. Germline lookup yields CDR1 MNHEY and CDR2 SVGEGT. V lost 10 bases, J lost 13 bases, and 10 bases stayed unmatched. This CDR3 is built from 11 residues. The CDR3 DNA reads TGTGCCACCCTCCGGGGGGGCCGGGAGTATTTT. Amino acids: CATLRGGREYF.

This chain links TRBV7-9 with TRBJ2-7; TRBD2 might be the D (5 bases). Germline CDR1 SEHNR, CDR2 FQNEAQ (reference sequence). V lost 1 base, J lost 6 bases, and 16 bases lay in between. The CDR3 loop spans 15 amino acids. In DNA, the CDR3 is TGTGCCAGCAGCTTAGGGGCAGGACTCGCCAGCGAGCAGTACGTC. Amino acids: CASSLGAGLASEQYV.